This T cell receptor (beta chain) was sequenced in a study of PD-L1 blockade in urothelial cancer. Study at large: Blood drawn 3 weeks (second dose) and 6 weeks after treatment start was analyzed. Findings of the study overall: Where pretreatment blood TCR clonality fell below the median, better survival was predicted.

As concerns this clone: Its antigen is not identified.

The germline V gene encodes CDR1 MDHEN and CDR2 SYDVKM. The length of the CDR3 is 15 residues. V was cut by 5 bases and J by 0 bases, with 14 bases left in between. TCRdb's table, derived via immunoSEQ multiplex PCR, lists solely in-frame clones and lacks some. The sample has 45,000 to 65,000 clones, about 80% seen once. This receptor was taken from a man in his forties or fifties with urothelial cancer. The material was PBMCs, obtained around atezolizumab (anti-PD-L1) treatment. The chain joins TRBV28 to TRBJ2-7, with D possibly matching TRBD2 (7 bases). Here the CDR3 DNA reads TGTGCCAGCAGTCCACGGGGGGCAAGCTCCTACGAGCAGTACTTC. It is translated as CASSPRGASSYEQYF.